There are many counts of the clone carrying this T cell receptor (beta chain). The antigen remains unidentified. The data were obtained in a study of blood T cells in healthy people across ages. Findings and caveats of the study: When set beside aged donors, long-lived donors presented more naive CD4+ cells and higher diversity. TCR beta diversity, measured per million T cells, fell in a roughly linear way with age.

The CDR3 is 12 amino acids. Trimming left V 4 bases short and J 2 bases short, with 6 bases between. For the second PCR, which ran for roughly 6 to 11 cycles, a sample-barcoded 5' primer and a J-beta primer mix were used. MiXCR, applied by TCRdb to the 5' RACE reads, yields one record per CDR3 protein. The sample includes 1.5 million to 2 million distinct CDR3 sequences, 28% seen only once; the top ten take roughly 8.2%. The rearrangement uses TRBV12-3 or TRBV12-4 and TRBJ2-7; no firm D call. The sequenced sample was blood. This TCR derives from a young woman in good health. The CDR3 DNA sequence: TGTGCCAGCAGTTCCTCCCCCTACGAGCAGTACTTC. Translated: CASSSSPYEQYF.